Following are 23 T cell receptor beta chains from one sample sequenced in a study of regulatory T cells in long-lasting Graves disease. CDR3 regions were amplified by Arm-PCR using iRepertoire HTBI primers to build TCR beta libraries. MiXCR was run by TCRdb on the multiplex PCR reads, yielding one entry per CDR3 protein. The sample carries 200,000 to 250,000 distinct CDR3 sequences, 15% to 20% recorded once. Time point given: newly diagnosed GD, antithyroid drugs for less than 3 months. PBMCs were the source of the RNA used for TCR sequencing. The material sequenced was peripheral blood mononuclear cells (PBMCs), taken at new diagnosis, from a patient treated with antithyroid drugs. These receptor sequences come from a female donor with Graves disease.

This clonotype was recorded at least ten times. The CDR3 bases are TGTGCCAGCAGCCCTTATCAACTTCCCTACGAGCAGTACTTC. It yields the protein CASSPYQLPYEQYF. The chain has TRBV7-9 and TRBJ2-7; D ambiguous. With 5 bases removed from V and 2 bases from J, the gap between germline ends came to 13 bases. Germline CDR1 reads SEHNR; CDR2 reads FQNEAQ (reference sequence). The CDR3 covers 14 residues.

This clonotype occurred a few times. This chain connects TRBV5-4 to TRBJ1-4; the match to TRBD1 covers 11 bases. The CDR3 totals 15 residues. Germline trimming cut 4 bases from V and 7 bases from J; bases unmatched to any gene: 6. Germline values: CDR1 SGHNT, CDR2 YYREEE (reference sequence). This CDR3 is CASSRTGGASEKLFF. The CDR3 region has the DNA TGTGCCAGCAGCCGGACAGGGGGCGCGAGTGAAAAACTGTTTTTT. The full variable domain, with the rest looked up from reference TRBV5-4 and TRBJ1-4, is ETGVTQSPTHLIKTRGQQVTLRCSSQSGHNTVSWYQQALGQGPQFIFQYYREEENGRGNFPPRFSGLQFPNYSSELNVNALELDDSALYLCASSRTGGASEKLFFGSGTQLSVL.

Only one count was recorded for this clonotype. This chain connects TRBV30 to TRBJ1-4; D is undetermined. Deletions cut 3 bases from V and 0 bases from J, with 11 bases between. Germline CDR1 GTSNPN, CDR2 SVGIG (reference sequence). The CDR3 is 15 residues long. CDR3 sequence: CAWRKGSATNEKLFF. CDR3 DNA: TGTGCCTGGAGAAAAGGGTCAGCAACTAATGAAAAACTGTTTTTT.

This clonotype was seen ten or more times. The V and J genes are TRBV5-1 and TRBJ2-2, with 11 positions matching TRBD2. In germline, CDR1 is SGHRS, CDR2 YFSETQ. The CDR3 length is 15 residues. Losses at the gene ends were 3 bases for V and 7 bases for J; bases not matched to a gene: 5. The CDR3 reads CASSSLAGEVGELFF. The CDR3 nucleotides are TGCGCCAGCAGCTCACTAGCGGGAGAGGTCGGGGAGCTGTTTTTT.

The chain has TRBV6-5 and TRBJ2-7; D remains unclear. V was clipped by 2 bases and J by 3 bases, with 14 bases between them. The CDR3 contains 15 residues. Germline V gene data show CDR1 as MNHEY and CDR2 as SVGAGI. CDR3 sequence: CASSYDAFGNYEQYV. CDR3 nucleotides: TGTGCCAGCAGTTACGATGCGTTTGGGAACTACGAGCAGTACGTC.

This clonotype was found many times. The chain links TRBV11-3 to TRBJ2-7, with no clear D. The CDR3 is 13 amino acids. The germline V and J ends were trimmed by 1 base and 5 bases, with 9 bases remaining between them. The germline V gene encodes CDR1 SGHNT and CDR2 YENEEA. The CDR3 sequence: CASSLGPWNEQYF. DNA for the CDR3: TGTGCCAGCAGCTTAGGACCGTGGAACGAGCAGTACTTC.

In its sample, this clonotype was seen many times. The gene calls are TRBV6-1 and TRBJ1-6, with D possibly matching TRBD1 (5 bases). The CDR3 consists of 15 residues. CDR1 and CDR2 from the germline V gene are MNHNS and SASEGT. The ends were cut back, 4 bases at V and 11 bases at J, with 18 bases in the middle. The CDR3 coding sequence is TGTGCCAGCAGTGGAGGGGCGGCAGACGGGGCACCCCTCCACTTT. It is translated as CASSGGAADGAPLHF.

This clonotype was counted at least ten times. V gene TRBV3-1 combines with J gene TRBJ2-7, with 9 bases lining up with TRBD2. J lost 9 bases, V lost 1 base, and 7 bases had no gene match. The V gene's germline CDR1 is LGHDT and CDR2 YNNKEL (reference sequence). CDR3 length: 14 amino acids. This chain's CDR3 is CASSQAAGGQAQYF. For the CDR3, the DNA is TGTGCCAGCAGCCAAGCGGCGGGAGGGCAGGCGCAGTACTTC.

This clonotype was detected many times. This rearrangement joins TRBV2 to TRBJ1-4; D is unresolved. The CDR3 covers 11 residues. Trimming pared 7 bases from V and 7 bases from J, leaving 7 bases between. CDR1 and CDR2 from the germline V gene are SNHLY and FYNNEI. The CDR3 loop is CASTVGEKLFF. The CDR3 DNA follows: TGTGCCAGCACCGTGGGTGAAAAACTGTTTTTT.

The V gene is TRBV11-2, the J gene TRBJ2-1; possible D gene TRBD1, 5 bases. Trimming pared 7 bases from V and 6 bases from J, leaving 13 bases between. CDR3 length: 13 amino acids. CDR1 is SGHAT and CDR2 is FQNNGV in the germline V gene. The CDR3 here is CASTNQGGNEQFF. The CDR3 DNA sequence: TGTGCCAGCACCAACCAGGGCGGCAATGAGCAGTTCTTC.

This clonotype was counted only a few times. A single base is all that separates this from a far larger clone, so a read error is likely. V usage is TRBV7-2 and J usage is TRBJ1-2; tentatively, D is TRBD1 (6 bases). Germline V gene sequence: CDR1 SGHTA, CDR2 FQGNSA. V shed 1 base and J shed 4 bases, with 13 bases lying between them. The CDR3 length is 15 residues. DNA for the CDR3: TGTGCCAGCAGCTTAGGAGGACAGAGGAGCTATGGCTACACCTTC. The encoded protein is CASSLGGQRSYGYTF.

This clonotype was detected ten times or more. The rearrangement links TRBV12-5 to TRBJ2-2, with D possibly matching TRBD1 (6 bases). The CDR3 length is 18 residues. The germline V gene encodes CDR1 LGHNT and CDR2 FRNRAP. V was trimmed by 1 base and J by 2 bases, leaving 17 bases between them. The CDR3 bases are TGTGCTAGTGGTTTGGGTCCTAGGGGACAATCAAACACCGGGGAGCTGTTTTTT. As protein: CASGLGPRGQSNTGELFF.

This clonotype was counted many times. V and J are TRBV5-1 and TRBJ1-2; 8 bases align to TRBD1. This CDR3 is built from 13 residues. V shed 4 bases and J 6 bases; nucleotides not matched to a gene: 5. The V gene's germline CDR1 is SGHRS and CDR2 YFSETQ. CDR3 protein: CASSIGQGDGYTF. As DNA, the CDR3 is TGCGCCAGCAGCATAGGACAGGGCGATGGCTACACCTTC.

Many counts were recorded for this clonotype. This chain links TRBV20-1 with TRBJ2-5, with D maybe TRBD2 (6 bases). The CDR3 has 14 amino acids. Trimming stripped 3 bases from V and 5 bases from J, with 16 bases between. Germline lookup yields CDR1 DFQATT and CDR2 SNEGSKA (reference sequence). CDR3 residues: CSARSTGTWETQYF. The CDR3 DNA follows: TGCAGTGCTAGGTCAACCGGGACTTGGGAGACCCAGTACTTC.

This clonotype was seen at least ten times. The CDR3 protein is CATSEGREETQYF. DNA for the CDR3: TGTGCCACCAGTGAGGGCAGGGAAGAGACCCAGTACTTC. The chain joins TRBV24-1 to TRBJ2-5; maybe TRBD1 (5 bases). V lost 4 bases and J lost 3, with 8 bases in between. Germline V gene sequence: CDR1 KGHDR, CDR2 SFDVKD. The CDR3 totals 13 residues.

To note about this clonotype: This may be a read error, as it is one base from a much larger clone. J is TRBJ2-7 and V is TRBV24-1; D is unresolved. The CDR3 extends over 15 amino acids. The germline V gene encodes CDR1 KGHDR and CDR2 SFDVKD. This CDR3 reads CATFPLRWALYEEYF. The DNA for the CDR3 is TGTGCCACCTTCCCCCTCAGGTGGGCACTCTACGAGGAGTACTTC.

This clonotype was picked up many times. The gene calls are TRBV14 and TRBJ1-2, with 9 positions matching TRBD1. The germline V gene has CDR1 SGHDN and CDR2 FVKESK. This CDR3 contains 14 residues. The V gene end was trimmed by 1 base and the J gene end by 6 bases; junction bases not matched to a gene: 3. The CDR3 DNA reads TGTGCCAGCAGCCAAGCACGACAGGGGGATGGCTACACCTTC. As protein: CASSQARQGDGYTF.

This clonotype was observed at least ten times. CDR3 residues: CASSLAGQGHGYTF. In DNA form, the CDR3 reads TGTGCCAGCAGCTTAGCCGGACAGGGTCATGGCTACACCTTC. The gene calls are TRBV7-9 and TRBJ1-2; 8 bases align to TRBD1. CDR3 size: 14 residues. Germline assignment: CDR1 SEHNR and CDR2 FQNEAQ (reference sequence). The V segment lost 0 bases and the J segment 6 bases; nucleotides outside the gene matches: 3.

The chain has TRBV3-1 and TRBJ2-1; D perhaps matches TRBD2 (5 bases). Germline assignment: CDR1 LGHDT and CDR2 YNNKEL (reference sequence). CDR3 length: 13 residues. Trimming removed 1 base from V and 9 bases from J, with 10 bases in between. The CDR3 protein is CASSQVSAGEQFF. The CDR3 nucleotides read TGTGCCAGCAGCCAAGTCTCCGCGGGTGAGCAGTTCTTC.

This clonotype showed up many times. CDR3 loop: CATSRVGQGVDEQYF. In nucleotides, the CDR3 is TGTGCCACCAGCAGAGTGGGACAGGGGGTGGACGAGCAGTACTTC. The rearrangement joins TRBV15 to TRBJ2-7; 11 bases fit TRBD1. Germline V lookup: CDR1 LNHNV, CDR2 YYDKDF (reference sequence). J gave up 5 bases and V 1 base, and 4 bases lay outside the gene matches. The CDR3 contains 15 residues.

The chain is built from TRBV27 and TRBJ2-7; TRBD2 aligns across 10 bases. The CDR3 covers 17 residues. After removal of 4 bases from V and 2 bases from J, the junction contained 11 bases not matched to a gene. Per the germline V gene, CDR1 is MNHEY and CDR2 is SMNVEV (reference sequence). CDR3 sequence reads: CASSYPRASGRTYEQYF. CDR3 nucleotide sequence: TGTGCCAGCAGTTACCCCCGGGCTAGCGGGAGAACCTACGAGCAGTACTTC.

This clonotype was seen repeatedly, ten times or more. The CDR3 loop reads CSARRLDRPDTQYF. The CDR3, as DNA: TGCAGTGCTAGACGCCTAGATCGGCCAGATACGCAGTATTTT. The chain joins TRBV20-1 to TRBJ2-3, with no clear D. V lost 2 bases and J lost 4, with 13 bases in between. The CDR3 has 14 amino acids. Germline-derived CDR1 and CDR2 are DFQATT and SNEGSKA (reference sequence).

V gene TRBV24-1 combines with J gene TRBJ2-2; no firm D call. V was clipped by 2 bases and J by 4 bases, with 13 bases between them. Germline CDR1 KGHDR, CDR2 SFDVKD. There are 16 residues in the CDR3. The CDR3 coding sequence is TGTGCCACCAGTGATTCGGGCCCGAAAGTCACCGGGGAGCTGTTTTTT. This translates into CATSDSGPKVTGELFF.